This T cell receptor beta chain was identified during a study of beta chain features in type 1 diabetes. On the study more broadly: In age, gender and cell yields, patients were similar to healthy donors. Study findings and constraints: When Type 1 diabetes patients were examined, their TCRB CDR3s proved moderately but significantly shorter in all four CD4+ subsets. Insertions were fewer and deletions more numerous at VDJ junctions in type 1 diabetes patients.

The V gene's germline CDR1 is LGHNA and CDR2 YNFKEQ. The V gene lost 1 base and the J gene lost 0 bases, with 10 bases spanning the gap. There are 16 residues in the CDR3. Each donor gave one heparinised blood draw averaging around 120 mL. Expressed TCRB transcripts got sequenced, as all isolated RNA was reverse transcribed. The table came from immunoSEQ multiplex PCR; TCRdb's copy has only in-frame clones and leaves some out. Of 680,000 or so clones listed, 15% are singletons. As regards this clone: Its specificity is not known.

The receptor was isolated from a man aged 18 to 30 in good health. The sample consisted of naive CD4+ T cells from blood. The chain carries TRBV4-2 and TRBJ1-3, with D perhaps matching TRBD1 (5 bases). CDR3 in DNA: TGTGCCAGCAGCCAAGGGGGACGGTCCTCTGGAAACACCATATATTTT. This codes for CASSQGGRSSGNTIYF.